Here is one T cell receptor beta chain with its context. No cognate antigen has been identified for it. Base-call qualities are not available, and no considerably larger clone is one nucleotide away. The data were taken from a study of shared clonotypes between healthy human individuals (dated by TCRdb to the early 2020s). For the study in its entirety: A couple of women and a few men aged 18 to 49 years were included in the cohort. For each donor, three plates each were used for CD4 naive and CD4 memory, two plates were used for CD8 naive, and one plate was used for CD8 memory. Libraries were prepared and TCR repertoires were sequenced by different laboratories using diverse techniques, in order to increase sequencing depth and limit assay-specific biases. The study deeply sequenced blood TCR repertoires of 5 or 6 healthy adults to estimate repertoire size and the extent of clonotype sharing between individuals. Between about 0.94 and 8.9 billion PBMCs per donor were obtained by leukapheresis.

Study-wide findings and limitations: Pairwise subsampling led to the expectation that sequencing depth would affect the degree of clonotype sharing among donors. Larger estimated clonotype richness was generally found for naive subsets than for memory subsets. Even with the large sequencing depth, rarefaction of the sorted-subset datasets indicated that sequencing was incomplete. When several donors were compared, the shared fraction of clonotypes was approximately 5% for naive CD4, roughly 3.3% for naive CD8, roughly 2.3% for memory CD4, and about 0.36% for memory CD8. Higher generation probabilities were observed for clonotypes shared by all four sorted-subset donors than for non-shared clonotypes. Because the study included only a small number of donors, the genetic and exposure-history diversity represented was limited. Sampling was restricted to blood, and TCR repertoires in tissue are likely to differ from TCR repertoires in blood.

Using the deep immunoSEQ assay, multiplex PCR amplified TCR CDR3 regions from genomic DNA. For each cell subset, the extracted genomic DNA was distributed evenly across all wells of several immunoSEQ 96-well plates, and each plate served as one replicate. Each replicate PCR for sorted subsets received roughly 200 ng genomic DNA, equal to about 30,000 T cell genomes. The purified libraries were quantified using a Qubit 3.0 fluorometer, sized with a Bioanalyzer 2100, and then quantified again using the KAPA Library Quantification kit. A separate single-read 150-cycle Illumina NextSeq 550 flow cell was used to sequence each immunoSEQ 96-well plate. As for how the authors treated the data: Because the immunoSEQ output held only junctional sequences and lacked quality scores, the filtering could not match the filtering applied to full-length reads. To assign V/J genes and CDR3, sequences were annotated against IMGT germline references using PyIR, a Python wrapper for IgBLAST v1.9. Reads were removed for weak V/J assignments (E-value above 1e-6), missing CDR3, stop codons, out-of-frame junctions, or ambiguous translated residues. V3J clonotypes were defined by identical inferred V gene, J gene, and CDR3 amino acid sequence. The percentage overlap between two repertoires was calculated by dividing the number of shared unique clonotypes by the size of the smaller repertoire. Richness of each repertoire was evaluated using RTK rarefaction, the Chao1 estimator, and Recon v2.1 estimates of unobserved clonotypes. For all TCRbeta clonotypes obtained by the gDNA method from a handful of donors, generation probabilities were computed with OLGA. In TCRdb, the immuneACCESS table is reduced to in-frame sequences with V and J assigned. These tables do not hold every clone; where another copy was compared, an unresolved V gene accounts for under half, and the others remain unexplained. The V and J calls and clone size were taken over from that table, and D and trimming were inferred from the DNA. A total of 950,000 to 1,100,000 clones appear in this sample, 75% to 80% of them only once. The ten largest clonotypes hold around 0.61% of the sample.

Healthy HIV-negative adults with no recently reported acute infections or vaccinations were included as donors. Only Caucasian adults living in Nashville, Tennessee, USA were represented among the donors. CD4+ T cells were enriched by magnetic negative selection, after which naive cells were positively selected on CD45RA and the negative fraction was taken as the memory subset. After blood collection by leukapheresis, PBMCs were isolated using Ficoll-Histopaque density gradient centrifugation and then cryopreserved in the vapor phase of liquid nitrogen. Analytical flow cytometry was used to check the purity and quantity of each magnetically sorted T cell population. Each sorted fraction had its genomic DNA isolated and then quantified by UV absorbance on a Nanodrop 2000c. This TCR came from a man between 18 and 35 years old in good health. Some clones in this sample may be carry-over from other donors' samples. Sequenced input: memory CD4+ T cells from PBMCs. In the paper's terms, the cell subset or site label means: CD45RA-negative fraction.

Read as DNA, the sequence is TGTGCCAGCACCCGACCGGGCACAGATACGCAGTATTTT. It encodes CASTRPGTDTQYF. The chain is assembled from TRBV6-1 and TRBJ2-3, with no confident D gene call. From the cysteine up to the phenylalanine, the CDR3 has a length of 13 residues. Of all the DNA, just the CDR3 is kept, 39 bases in frame from base 1. In the germline V gene, CDR1 corresponds to MNHNS and CDR2 to SASEGT. A distance of 9 bases separates the germline ends of V and J, which lose 7 bases and 1 base respectively.